The TCR beta chain described here comes from a study of control samples from healthy donors and cancer patients. Method: immunoSEQ multiplex PCR; TCRdb's copy keeps in-frame clones and lacks some. The sample includes 75,000 to 100,000 clones, roughly 92% seen only once; the top ten take about 2.9%. The CDR3 runs 13 residues. V shed 3 bases and J 3 bases; nucleotides not matched to a gene: 0. This rearrangement joins TRBV12-3 or TRBV12-4 to TRBJ1-2; 8 nucleotides line up with TRBD1. Sequencing used blood. The TCR sequence derives from a human donor in good health. The donor label of this sample is uncertain. CDR3 loop: CASSLTGDYGYTF. The CDR3 DNA sequence: TGTGCCAGCAGTTTGACAGGGGACTATGGCTACACCTTC.